Below, 9 T cell receptor beta chains from the same sample are listed, as sequenced in a study of T cells in Graves' hyperthyroidism and ophthalmopathy. There were TCR beta CDR3 regions amplified from RNA transcripts. The primer set for the first-round RT-PCR of the TCR CDR3 was HTBI. One entry per CDR3 protein results from TCRdb running MiXCR on the multiplex PCR reads. This sample carries 500,000 to 750,000 distinct CDR3 sequences, 11% to 15% of them seen once, and the ten largest clones take roughly 7%. Specimen: blood. The receptors were gathered from a woman between 18 and 29 years old with Graves' ophthalmopathy.

On this clonotype itself: This sequence may be a read error, since a much larger clone differs from it by one base. No conserved phenylalanine or tryptophan is present at the end of the CDR3, so a read error is the likely explanation. The rearrangement uses TRBV20-1 and TRBJ1-1; TRBD1 might be the D (6 bases). The CDR3 extends over 14 amino acids. V gave up 5 bases and J gave up 2 bases, with 15 bases separating them. Germline values: CDR1 DFQATT, CDR2 SNEGSKA (reference sequence). Written as DNA, the CDR3 is TGCAGTGCTGGTCCGGGACACCTAAACACTGAAGCTTTCCTT. Amino acid sequence: CSAGPGHLNTEAFL.

This clonotype was observed many times. The V gene is TRBV2, the J gene TRBJ2-5, with TRBD2 matching 7 bases. From germline, CDR1 is SNHLY and CDR2 FYNNEI. V was clipped by 5 bases and J by 5 bases; unmatched bases: 2. CDR3 length equals 12 residues. The CDR3 here is CASSSGTETQYF. The CDR3 bases are TGTGCCAGCAGTAGCGGGACCGAGACCCAGTACTTC.

This clonotype was detected ten times or more. A read error may account for a junction end that differs from germline. V usage is TRBV7-7 and J usage is TRBJ1-1; 9 bases agree with TRBD1. CDR3 length: 16 residues. Germline-derived CDR1 and CDR2 are SSHAT and FNYEAQ (reference sequence). CDR3 sequence: CASSPWGQGGNTEAFF. The CDR3 DNA reads TGTGCTAGCAGCCCTTGGGGACAGGGAGGGAACACTGAAGCTTTCTTT.

The chain joins TRBV20-1 to TRBJ1-5; perhaps TRBD1 as D (6 bases). V was clipped by 3 bases and J by 5 bases, with 14 bases between them. The CDR3 length is 14 residues. From germline, CDR1 is DFQATT and CDR2 SNEGSKA (reference sequence). The CDR3 here is CSARAQGRYQPQHF. Written as DNA, the CDR3 is TGCAGTGCTAGGGCACAGGGAAGATATCAGCCCCAGCATTTT.

CDR3 DNA: TGTGCCAGCAGCCCCGTTGGTCTAGCGTTTACCTACGAGCAGTACTTC. Its translation: CASSPVGLAFTYEQYF. The chain recombines TRBV7-2 with TRBJ2-7; tentatively, D is TRBD2 (6 bases). The V gene lost 5 bases and the J gene lost 2 bases, with 19 bases spanning the gap. This CDR3 region has 16 residues. Germline V gene lookup returns CDR1 SGHTA and CDR2 FQGNSA. The complete variable domain, with remaining parts taken from reference TRBV7-2 and TRBJ2-7, reads GAGVSQSPSNKVTEKGKDVELRCDPISGHTALYWYRQSLGQGLEFLIYFQGNSAPDKSGLPSDRFSAERTGGSVSTLTIQRTQQEDSAVYLCASSPVGLAFTYEQYFGPGTRLTVT.

On this clonotype: One junction end disagrees with the germline gene, perhaps due to a read error. This CDR3 reads CAWSVRDRGNQPQHF. The CDR3 DNA sequence: TGCGCCTGGAGTGTAAGGGACAGGGGAAATCAGCCCCAGCATTTT. The chain links TRBV30 to TRBJ1-5; 10 bases match TRBD1. This CDR3 contains 15 residues. The V gene's germline CDR1 is GTSNPN and CDR2 SVGIG (reference sequence).

This clonotype was counted at least ten times. The chain combines TRBV28 with TRBJ2-2, with 8 bases that match TRBD1. With 7 bases clipped from V and 4 bases from J, the junction kept 8 bases outside the gene matches. Germline CDR1 is MDHEN and CDR2 is SYDVKM. The CDR3 is made up of 15 amino acids. For the CDR3, the DNA is TGTGCCAGCATTCCCAGGGGGCGCGGCACCGGGGAGCTGTTTTTT. It yields the protein CASIPRGRGTGELFF.

This clonotype occurred many times. V is TRBV29-1 and J is TRBJ2-5; 7 bases align to TRBD2. This CDR3 is built from 11 residues. Per the germline V gene, CDR1 is SQVTM and CDR2 is ANQGSEA. With V trimmed by 3 bases and J by 14 bases, 9 bases remained unmatched. Here the CDR3 DNA reads TGCAGCGTTGATGCCCTCGGGACTACTTACTTC. It translates to CSVDALGTTYF.

This clonotype was found many times. This chain links TRBV7-9 with TRBJ2-2; the D is unclear. This CDR3 has 12 residues. Germline V gives CDR1 SEHNR, CDR2 FQNEAQ (reference sequence). Trimming stripped 5 bases from V and 6 bases from J, with 7 bases between. The CDR3 region is CASSPLPGELFF. The CDR3 bases are TGTGCCAGCAGCCCCCTTCCCGGGGAGCTGTTTTTT. The whole variable domain, filled in from reference TRBV7-9 and TRBJ2-2, reads DTGVSQNPRHKITKRGQNVTFRCDPISEHNRLYWYRQTLGQGPEFLTYFQNEAQLEKSRLLSDRFSAERPKGSFSTLEIQRTEQGDSAMYLCASSPLPGELFFGEGSRLTVL.